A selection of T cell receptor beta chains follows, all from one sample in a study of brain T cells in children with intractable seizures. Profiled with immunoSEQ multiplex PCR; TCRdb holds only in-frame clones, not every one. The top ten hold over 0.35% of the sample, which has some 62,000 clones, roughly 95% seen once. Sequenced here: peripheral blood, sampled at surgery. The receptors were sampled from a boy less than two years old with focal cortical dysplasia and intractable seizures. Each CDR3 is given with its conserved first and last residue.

CASSLTLAWEQYF	TRBV11-2	TRBJ2-7
CASSPTSGRTPYEQYF	TRBV21-1	TRBJ2-7
CASRHRMNTEAFF	TRBV6-5	TRBJ1-1
CSASGVGITYEQYF	TRBV20-1	TRBJ2-7
CASSLRTGGYEQYF	TRBV27	TRBJ2-7
CASSLLDTGELFF	TRBV7-3	TRBJ2-2
CASSFLGSGELFF	TRBV11-3	TRBJ2-2
CASRSPRGGSQPQHF	TRBV5-8	TRBJ1-5
CASSPRTSRGETQYF	TRBV5-1	TRBJ2-5
CASSSSPGTGTNTEAFF	TRBV7-9	TRBJ1-1
CATRSSGQGAYEQYF	TRBV15	TRBJ2-7
CASSNGGAGGYTF	TRBV19	TRBJ1-2
CASSSPESSNEQFF	TRBV5-1	TRBJ2-1
CAISFDRRYGYTF	TRBV10-3	TRBJ1-2
CASRGQYSQETQYF	TRBV25-1	TRBJ2-5
CASSLGTVPNQPQHF	TRBV11-2	TRBJ1-5
CASSPGQGLGYTF	TRBV3-1/TRBV3-2	TRBJ1-2
CASSPLSGRGVYTQYF	TRBV18	TRBJ2-3
CASSKGLAGSDTQYF	TRBV6-5	TRBJ2-3
CATSDFNEQFF	TRBV24-1	TRBJ2-1
CASSEALERFGRETQYF	TRBV6-1	TRBJ2-5
CSASVPGASGNTIYF	TRBV20-1	TRBJ1-3
CASSWTGTSTDTQYF	TRBV7-3	TRBJ2-3
CASLIRVSSYEQYF	TRBV6-5	TRBJ2-7
CASSFTGANYGYTF	TRBV5-7	TRBJ1-2
CTSSQGHNYGYTF	TRBV1	TRBJ1-2
CAWSVPGLAGNGANVLTF	TRBV30	TRBJ2-6
CATNTGQALQYF	TRBV6-5	TRBJ2-3
CASSLRMGGSEQYF	TRBV28	TRBJ2-7
CASSPRQGATNEKLFF	TRBV4-2	TRBJ1-4
CASRIKGTGSHEQYF	TRBV6-1	TRBJ2-7
CASSQDFGVYGYTF	TRBV4-1	TRBJ1-2
CASSLIGMNTEAFF	TRBV5-6	TRBJ1-1
CASSRTVNTGELFF	TRBV18	TRBJ2-2
CASSQGTFLSGNTIYF	TRBV4-2	TRBJ1-3
CASRSNGYTF	TRBV19	TRBJ1-2
CASSPRDRESNEQFF	TRBV11-3	TRBJ2-1
CSASRGTNTGELFF	TRBV20-1	TRBJ2-2
CASSVRGWGTGELFF	TRBV7-3	TRBJ2-2
CASNAVFAGDTDTQYF	TRBV19	TRBJ2-3
CASKTGISPFFYGYTF	TRBV5-1	TRBJ1-2
CAISDKGGHFTDTQYF	TRBV10-3	TRBJ2-3
CASSRTGGEYEKLFF	TRBV6-5	TRBJ1-4
CASSPSRLRDRGGYEQYF	TRBV19	TRBJ2-7
CSASKGYYGYTF	TRBV20-1	TRBJ1-2
CASSPLISGSKKTQYF	TRBV18	TRBJ2-5
CASSRYSYEQYF	TRBV12-3/TRBV12-4	TRBJ2-7
CASKPAREQETQYF	TRBV7-2	TRBJ2-5
CASSLGGKSTDTQYF	TRBV27	TRBJ2-3
CASSMRDSSSYEQYF	TRBV19	TRBJ2-7
CASSQEPRPGGRGTGELFF	TRBV4-3	TRBJ2-2
CASSIVGGGSGTQYF	TRBV19	TRBJ2-3
CASSHIRGRYTEAFF	TRBV3-1/TRBV3-2	TRBJ1-1
CASSKHLSVGHQETQYF	TRBV21-1	TRBJ2-5
CAAGQTGEAFF	TRBV19	TRBJ1-1
CATSDFGLQQFF	TRBV24-1	TRBJ2-1
CASSYSSQGSGNTIYF	TRBV6-5	TRBJ1-3